A single sample is the source of the 11 T cell receptor beta chains below, sequenced in a study of blood T cells in healthy people across ages. Next came a second PCR, run for about 7 to 12 cycles, which used a sample-barcoded 5' primer along with a J-beta primer mix. TCRdb re-called the 5' RACE reads through MiXCR, storing one row per CDR3 protein. This sample has approximately 1.5 million distinct CDR3 sequences, with 40% to 45% found just once. Sequencing was done on a sample of blood. These receptors all come from a young woman in good health.

This chain uses TRBV2 with TRBJ2-5, with D possibly TRBD2 on 5 matching bases. The tail of the sequence fits TRBJ2-7 better, so the J call may be wrong. CDR3 length: 14 amino acids. Germline V gives CDR1 SNHLY, CDR2 FYNNEI. The CDR3 region is CASRSDSYSYEQYF. Here the CDR3 DNA reads TGTGCCAGCAGGTCGGACTCGTACTCTTACGAGCAGTACTTC.

In its sample, this clonotype was seen a few times. This chain joins TRBV7-3 and TRBJ2-3; 7 bases are a match to TRBD2. CDR1 is SGHTA and CDR2 is FQGTGA in the germline V gene. The CDR3 totals 14 residues. The V and J ends lost 5 bases and 8 bases, in that order; junction bases with no gene match: 10. CDR3 in amino acids: CASSPTPGTITQYF. As DNA, the CDR3 is TGTGCCAGCAGCCCAACCCCTGGGACTATTACGCAGTATTTT.

The chain uses TRBV18 and TRBJ2-3; possible D gene TRBD2, 7 bases. Trimming shortened V by 2 bases and J by 2 bases, and 14 bases separated the two germline ends. The CDR3 has 16 amino acids. Germline-derived CDR1 and CDR2 are KGHSH and LQKENI. This chain's CDR3 is CASSPNGGLDTDTQYF. Here the CDR3 DNA reads TGTGCCAGCTCACCAAACGGGGGGCTAGACACAGATACGCAGTATTTT. Full variable domain (remainder filled in from reference TRBV18 and TRBJ2-3): NAGVMQNPRHLVRRRGQEARLRCSPMKGHSHVYWYRQLPEEGLKFMVYLQKENIIDESGMPKERFSAEFPKEGPSILRIQQVVRGDSAAYFCASSPNGGLDTDTQYFGPGTRLTVL.

This chain joins TRBV4-1 and TRBJ2-3, with 9 bases aligning to TRBD1. This CDR3 is built from 14 residues. The V and J ends lost 3 bases and 7 bases, in that order; junction bases with no gene match: 5. Germline V gene sequence: CDR1 MGHRA, CDR2 YSYEKL. CDR3 amino acids: CASSQGDRVNTQYF. The CDR3 DNA follows: TGCGCCAGCAGCCAGGGGGACAGGGTGAATACGCAGTATTTT.

The chain links TRBV27 to TRBJ2-1; 9 bases align to TRBD1. After removal of 6 bases from V and 7 bases from J, the junction contained 10 bases not matched to a gene. From germline, CDR1 is MNHEY and CDR2 SMNVEV (reference sequence). The CDR3 covers 15 residues. The CDR3 DNA is TGTGCCAGCAGCGTCGACAGGGGGATTGGGAATGAGCAGTTCTTC. As protein: CASSVDRGIGNEQFF.

The chain carries TRBV7-2 and TRBJ2-1; 7 bases line up with TRBD2. Germline loops: CDR1 SGHTA, CDR2 FQGNSA. The trim removed 5 bases at V and 12 bases at J, leaving 4 bases unmatched. The CDR3 runs 11 residues. CDR3 in DNA: TGTGCCAGCAGCATGGGGACTATGCAGTTCTTC. This sequence encodes CASSMGTMQFF.

The chain couples TRBV7-9 to TRBJ2-1, with a weak D call TRBD2 (5 bases). Germline lookup yields CDR1 SEHNR and CDR2 FQNEAQ (reference sequence). The CDR3 is made up of 15 amino acids. V shed 6 bases and J shed 3 bases, with 15 bases lying between them. CDR3 nucleotides: TGTGCCAGCAGGTCCCAGCCAGCGGACTACAATGAGCAGTTCTTC. This codes for CASRSQPADYNEQFF. The full variable domain, rest sourced from reference TRBV7-9 and TRBJ2-1, is DTGVSQNPRHKITKRGQNVTFRCDPISEHNRLYWYRQTLGQGPEFLTYFQNEAQLEKSRLLSDRFSAERPKGSFSTLEIQRTEQGDSAMYLCASRSQPADYNEQFFGPGTRLTVL.

This clonotype came up many times. The chain employs TRBV4-1 and TRBJ2-7; D is undetermined. The CDR3 has 13 residues. Germline loops: CDR1 MGHRA, CDR2 YSYEKL. V dropped 1 base and J dropped 3 bases, with 7 bases sitting between them. The CDR3 here is CASSQAPSYEQYF. CDR3 bases: TGCGCCAGCAGCCAAGCCCCAAGCTACGAGCAGTACTTC.

This clonotype has a single count. CDR3 in amino acids: CAGGAGRINEQYF. The DNA of the CDR3 is TGTGCCGGTGGCGCGGGGCGGATAAATGAGCAGTACTTC. The rearrangement joins TRBV6-6 to TRBJ2-5; D might be TRBD2 (6 bases). V shed 11 bases and J shed 11 bases, with 24 bases lying between them. CDR1 is MNHNY and CDR2 is SVGAGI in the germline V gene (reference sequence). This CDR3 comprises 13 residues.

About this clonotype: A much bigger clone sits one base away, suggesting this may be a read error. The chain links TRBV20-1 to TRBJ2-7; a possible D gene is TRBD2 (5 bases). CDR1 and CDR2 (germline): DFQATT, SNEGSKA (reference sequence). Trimming took off 0 bases at V and 2 bases at J, with 14 bases between the two ends. This CDR3 region has 15 residues. CDR3 sequence reads: CSARESRRKTYEQYF. CDR3 DNA sequence: TGCAGTGCTAGAGAATCCCGGAGGAAAACCTACGAGCAGTACTTC.

The chain employs TRBV24-1 and TRBJ1-5, with TRBD1 matching over 7 bases. Trimming removed 4 bases from V and 4 bases from J; junction bases left unmatched: 6. This CDR3 is built from 15 residues. In germline, CDR1 is KGHDR, CDR2 SFDVKD. The CDR3 is CATSEKGAPNQPQHF. The CDR3, as DNA: TGTGCCACCAGTGAAAAGGGGGCCCCGAATCAGCCCCAGCATTTT.